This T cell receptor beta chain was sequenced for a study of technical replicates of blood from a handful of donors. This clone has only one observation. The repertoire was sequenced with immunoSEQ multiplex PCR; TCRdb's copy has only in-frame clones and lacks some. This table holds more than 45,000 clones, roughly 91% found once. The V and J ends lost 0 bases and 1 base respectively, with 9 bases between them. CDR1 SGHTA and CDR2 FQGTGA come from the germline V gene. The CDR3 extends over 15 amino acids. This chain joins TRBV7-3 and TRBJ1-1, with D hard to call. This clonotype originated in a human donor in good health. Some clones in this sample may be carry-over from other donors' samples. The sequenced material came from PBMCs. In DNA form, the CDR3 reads TGTGCCAGCAGCTTAACGAGAGGGTCGAACACTGAAGCTTTCTTT. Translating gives CASSLTRGSNTEAFF.